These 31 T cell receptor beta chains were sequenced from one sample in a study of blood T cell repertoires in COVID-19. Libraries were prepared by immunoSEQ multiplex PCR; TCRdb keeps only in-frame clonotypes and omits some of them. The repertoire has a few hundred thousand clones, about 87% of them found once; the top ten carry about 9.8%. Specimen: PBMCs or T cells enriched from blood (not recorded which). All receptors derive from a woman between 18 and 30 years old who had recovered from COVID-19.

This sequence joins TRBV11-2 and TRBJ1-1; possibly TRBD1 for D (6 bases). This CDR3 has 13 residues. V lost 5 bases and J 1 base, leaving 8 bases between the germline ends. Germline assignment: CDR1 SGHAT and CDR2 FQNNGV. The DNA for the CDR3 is TGTGCCAGCAGCGCACAGGGGAACACTGAAGCTTTCTTT. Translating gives CASSAQGNTEAFF.

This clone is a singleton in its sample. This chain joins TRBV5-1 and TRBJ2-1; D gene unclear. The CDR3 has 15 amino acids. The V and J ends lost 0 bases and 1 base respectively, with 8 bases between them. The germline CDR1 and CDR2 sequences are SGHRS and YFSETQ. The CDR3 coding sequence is TGCGCCAGCAGCTTGGAAACGGGTTCCTACAATGAGCAGTTCTTC. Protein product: CASSLETGSYNEQFF.

The CDR3 loop is CAIGVRDYGYTF. The CDR3 DNA reads TGTGCCATAGGGGTTCGGGACTATGGCTACACCTTC. J is TRBJ1-2 and V is TRBV28; possible D gene TRBD1, 5 bases. Per germline, CDR1 MDHEN and CDR2 SYDVKM. The CDR3 loop spans 12 amino acids. The ends were cut back, 10 bases at V and 3 bases at J, with 12 bases in the middle.

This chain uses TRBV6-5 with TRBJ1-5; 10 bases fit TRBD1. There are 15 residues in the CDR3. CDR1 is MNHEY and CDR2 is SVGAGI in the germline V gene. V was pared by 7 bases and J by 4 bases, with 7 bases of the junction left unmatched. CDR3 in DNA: TGTGCCAGCACCCAGGGACAGGGGTCAAATCAGCCCCAGCATTTT. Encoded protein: CASTQGQGSNQPQHF.

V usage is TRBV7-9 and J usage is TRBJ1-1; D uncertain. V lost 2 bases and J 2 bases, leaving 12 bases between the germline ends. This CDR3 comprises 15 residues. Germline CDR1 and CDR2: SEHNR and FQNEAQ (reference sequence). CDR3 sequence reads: CASSLPGEGNTEAFF. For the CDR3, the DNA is TGTGCCAGCAGCTTACCTGGAGAGGGAAACACTGAAGCTTTCTTT.

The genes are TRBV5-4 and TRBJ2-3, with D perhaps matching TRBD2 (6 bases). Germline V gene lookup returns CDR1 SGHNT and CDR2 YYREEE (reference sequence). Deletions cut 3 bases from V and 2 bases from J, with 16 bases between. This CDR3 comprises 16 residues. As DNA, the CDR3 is TGTGCCAGCAGCTCCACCGGGGGAGGTCCCACAGATACGCAGTATTTT. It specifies CASSSTGGGPTDTQYF. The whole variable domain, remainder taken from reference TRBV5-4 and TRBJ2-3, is ETGVTQSPTHLIKTRGQQVTLRCSSQSGHNTVSWYQQALGQGPQFIFQYYREEENGRGNFPPRFSGLQFPNYSSELNVNALELDDSALYLCASSSTGGGPTDTQYFGPGTRLTVL.

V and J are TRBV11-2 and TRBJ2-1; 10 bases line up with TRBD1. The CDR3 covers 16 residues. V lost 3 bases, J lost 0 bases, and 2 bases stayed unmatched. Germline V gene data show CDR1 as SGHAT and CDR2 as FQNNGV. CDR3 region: CASSLDRGSSYNEQFF. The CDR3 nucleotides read TGTGCCAGCAGCTTGGACAGGGGGAGCTCCTACAATGAGCAGTTCTTC.

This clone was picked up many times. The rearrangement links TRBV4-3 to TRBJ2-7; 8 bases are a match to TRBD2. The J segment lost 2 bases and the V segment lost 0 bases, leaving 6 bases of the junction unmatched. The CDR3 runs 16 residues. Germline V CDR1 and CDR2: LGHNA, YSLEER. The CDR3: CASSQDTGSGAYEQYF. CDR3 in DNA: TGCGCCAGCAGCCAAGATACTGGTAGCGGGGCCTACGAGCAGTACTTC.

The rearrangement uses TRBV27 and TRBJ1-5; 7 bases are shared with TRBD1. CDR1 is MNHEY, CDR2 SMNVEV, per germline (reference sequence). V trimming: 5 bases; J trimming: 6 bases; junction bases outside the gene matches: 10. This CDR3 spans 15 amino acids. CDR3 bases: TGTGCCAGCAGTCCATCAGGGGGTTTGGGTCAGCCCCAGCATTTT. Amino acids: CASSPSGGLGQPQHF.

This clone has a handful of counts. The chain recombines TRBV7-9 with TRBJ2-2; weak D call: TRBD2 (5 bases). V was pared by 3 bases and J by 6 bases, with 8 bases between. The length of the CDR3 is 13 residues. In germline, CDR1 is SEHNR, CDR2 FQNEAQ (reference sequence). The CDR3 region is CASSFTSPGELFF. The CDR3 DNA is TGTGCCAGCAGCTTTACTAGTCCCGGGGAGCTGTTTTTT.

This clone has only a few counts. The CDR3 nucleotides are TGCGCCAGCAGCCAAGATGCTAGCTATACCGGGGAGCTGTTTTTT. This codes for CASSQDASYTGELFF. The genes are TRBV4-1 and TRBJ2-2; TRBD2 might be the D (5 bases). The CDR3 has 15 residues. Germline V lookup: CDR1 MGHRA, CDR2 YSYEKL. V was shortened by 0 bases and J by 5 bases, with 10 bases between the two germline ends.

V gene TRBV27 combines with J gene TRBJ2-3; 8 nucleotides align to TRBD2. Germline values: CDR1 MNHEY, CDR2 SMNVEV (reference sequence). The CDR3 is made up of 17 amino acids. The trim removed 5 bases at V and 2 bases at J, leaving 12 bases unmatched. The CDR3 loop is CASSQRTTSVYTDTQYF. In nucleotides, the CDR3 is TGTGCCAGCAGTCAACGAACGACTAGCGTGTACACAGATACGCAGTATTTT.

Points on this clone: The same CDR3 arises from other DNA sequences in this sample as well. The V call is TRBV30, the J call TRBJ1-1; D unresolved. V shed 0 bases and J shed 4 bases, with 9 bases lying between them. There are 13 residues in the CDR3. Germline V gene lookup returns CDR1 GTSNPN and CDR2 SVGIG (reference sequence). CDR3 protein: CAWSVRGGTEAFF. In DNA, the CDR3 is TGTGCCTGGAGTGTACGGGGAGGCACTGAAGCTTTCTTT. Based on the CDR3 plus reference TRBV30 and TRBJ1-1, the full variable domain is SQTIHQWPATLVQPVGSPLSLECTVEGTSNPNLYWYRQAAGRGLQLLFYSVGIGQISSEVPQNLSASRPQDRQFILSSKKLLLSDSGFYLCAWSVRGGTEAFFGQGTRLTVV.

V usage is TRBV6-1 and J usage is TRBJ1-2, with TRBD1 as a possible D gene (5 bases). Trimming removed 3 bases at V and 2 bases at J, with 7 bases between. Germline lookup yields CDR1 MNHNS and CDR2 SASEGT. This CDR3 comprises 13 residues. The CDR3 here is CASSESGNYGYTF. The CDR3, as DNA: TGTGCCAGCAGTGAGTCAGGGAACTATGGCTACACCTTC.

In DNA form, the CDR3 reads TGTGCCAGCAGCCTCAGACAGGGGATAAACTATGGCTACACCTTC. It codes for CASSLRQGINYGYTF. This chain links TRBV9 with TRBJ1-2, with 8 bases that match TRBD1. CDR3 length: 15 amino acids. With 4 bases clipped from V and 2 bases from J, the junction kept 7 bases outside the gene matches. CDR1 and CDR2 (germline): SGDLS, YYNGEE.

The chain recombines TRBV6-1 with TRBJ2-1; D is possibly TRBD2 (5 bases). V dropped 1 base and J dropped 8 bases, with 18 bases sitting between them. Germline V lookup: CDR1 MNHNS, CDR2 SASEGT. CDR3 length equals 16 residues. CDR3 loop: CASSEGGLRGVDEQFF. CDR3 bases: TGTGCCAGCAGTGAAGGAGGCCTTCGGGGTGTCGATGAGCAGTTCTTC.

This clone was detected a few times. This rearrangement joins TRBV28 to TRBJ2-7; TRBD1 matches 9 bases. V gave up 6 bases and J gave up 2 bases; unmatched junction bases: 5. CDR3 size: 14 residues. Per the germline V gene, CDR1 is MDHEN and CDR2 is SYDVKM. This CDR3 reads CASSPGTGPYEQYF. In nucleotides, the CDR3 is TGTGCCAGCAGCCCCGGGACAGGGCCCTACGAGCAGTACTTC.

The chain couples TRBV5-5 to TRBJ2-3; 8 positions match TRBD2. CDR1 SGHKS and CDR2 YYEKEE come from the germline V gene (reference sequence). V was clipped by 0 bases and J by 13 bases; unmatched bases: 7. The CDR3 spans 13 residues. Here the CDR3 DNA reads TGTGCCAGCAGCTTGGTAAGCGGGGGCATGAAGTATTTT. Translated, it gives CASSLVSGGMKYF.

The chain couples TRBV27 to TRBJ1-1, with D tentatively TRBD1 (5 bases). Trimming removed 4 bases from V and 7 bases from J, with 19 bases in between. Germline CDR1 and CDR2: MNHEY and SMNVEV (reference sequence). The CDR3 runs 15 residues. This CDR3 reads CASSSFSMGPHEAFF. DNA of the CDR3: TGTGCCAGCAGTTCTTTTTCCATGGGGCCCCATGAAGCTTTCTTT.

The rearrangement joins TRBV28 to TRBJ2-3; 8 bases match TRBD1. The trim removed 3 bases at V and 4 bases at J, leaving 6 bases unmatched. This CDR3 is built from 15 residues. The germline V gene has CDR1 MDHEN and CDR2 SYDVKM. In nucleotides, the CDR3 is TGTGCCAGCAGTTTCCTGGACAGGGAAGCAGATACGCAGTATTTT. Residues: CASSFLDREADTQYF.

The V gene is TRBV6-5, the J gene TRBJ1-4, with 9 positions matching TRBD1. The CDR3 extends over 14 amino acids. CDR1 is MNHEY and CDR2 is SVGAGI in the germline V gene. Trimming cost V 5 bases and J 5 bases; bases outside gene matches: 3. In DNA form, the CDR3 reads TGTGCCAGCAGTCGGGGACAGGGAAATGAAAAACTGTTTTTT. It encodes CASSRGQGNEKLFF.

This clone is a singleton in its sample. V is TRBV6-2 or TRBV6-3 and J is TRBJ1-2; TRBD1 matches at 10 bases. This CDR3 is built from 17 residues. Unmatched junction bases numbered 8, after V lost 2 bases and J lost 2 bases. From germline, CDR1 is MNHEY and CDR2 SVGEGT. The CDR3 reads CASSYPDRGSSNYGYTF. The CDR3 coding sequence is TGTGCCAGCAGTTACCCGGACAGGGGGAGCTCGAACTATGGCTACACCTTC.

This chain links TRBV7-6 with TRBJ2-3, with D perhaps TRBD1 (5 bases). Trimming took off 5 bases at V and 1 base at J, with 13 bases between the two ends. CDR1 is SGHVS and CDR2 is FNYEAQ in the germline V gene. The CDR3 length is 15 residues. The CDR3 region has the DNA TGTGCCAGCAGCCTTCAGGGTCCCCGCACAGATACGCAGTATTTT. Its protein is CASSLQGPRTDTQYF.

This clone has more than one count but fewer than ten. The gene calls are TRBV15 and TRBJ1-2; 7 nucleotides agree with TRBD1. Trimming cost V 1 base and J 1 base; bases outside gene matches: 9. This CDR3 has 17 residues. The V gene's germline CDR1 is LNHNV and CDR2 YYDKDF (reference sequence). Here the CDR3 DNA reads TGTGCCACCAGCAGAGTTCGGTGGGACAGACGTAACTATGGCTACACCTTC. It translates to CATSRVRWDRRNYGYTF.

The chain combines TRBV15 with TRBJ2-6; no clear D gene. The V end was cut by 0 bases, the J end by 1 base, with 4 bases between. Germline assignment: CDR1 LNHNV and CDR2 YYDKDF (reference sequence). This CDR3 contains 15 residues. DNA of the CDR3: TGTGCCACCAGCAGAGATCGGTCTGGGGCCAACGTCCTGACTTTC. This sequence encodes CATSRDRSGANVLTF.

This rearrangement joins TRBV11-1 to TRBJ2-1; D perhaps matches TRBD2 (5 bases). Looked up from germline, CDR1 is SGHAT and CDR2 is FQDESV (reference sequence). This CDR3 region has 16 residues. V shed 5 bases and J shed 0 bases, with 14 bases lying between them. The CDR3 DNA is TGTGCCAGCAGCGCCCGACTACCGAGCTCCTACAATGAGCAGTTCTTC. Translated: CASSARLPSSYNEQFF.

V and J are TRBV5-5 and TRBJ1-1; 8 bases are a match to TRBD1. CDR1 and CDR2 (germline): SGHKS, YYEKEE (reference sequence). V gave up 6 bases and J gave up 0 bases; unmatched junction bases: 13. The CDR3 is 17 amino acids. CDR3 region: CASTINIQGAVNTEAFF. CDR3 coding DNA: TGTGCCAGCACCATTAACATCCAGGGGGCCGTGAACACTGAAGCTTTCTTT.

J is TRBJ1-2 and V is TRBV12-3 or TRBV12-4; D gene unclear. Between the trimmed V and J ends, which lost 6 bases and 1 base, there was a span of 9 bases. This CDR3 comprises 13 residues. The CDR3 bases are TGTGCCAGCAGCCTACCCCATAACTATGGCTACACCTTC. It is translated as CASSLPHNYGYTF.

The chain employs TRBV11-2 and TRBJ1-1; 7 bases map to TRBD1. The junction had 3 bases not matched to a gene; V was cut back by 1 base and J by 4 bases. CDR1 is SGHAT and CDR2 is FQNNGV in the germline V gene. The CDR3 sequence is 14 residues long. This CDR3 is CASSLAGGSTEAFF. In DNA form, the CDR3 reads TGTGCCAGCAGCTTAGCAGGGGGATCCACTGAAGCTTTCTTT.

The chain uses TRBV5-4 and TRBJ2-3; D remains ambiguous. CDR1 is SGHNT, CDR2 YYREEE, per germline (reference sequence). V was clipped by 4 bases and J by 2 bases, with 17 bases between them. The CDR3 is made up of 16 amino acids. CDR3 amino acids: CASSQPSDLDTDTQYF. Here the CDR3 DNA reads TGTGCCAGCAGCCAGCCCAGCGACTTGGACACAGATACGCAGTATTTT.

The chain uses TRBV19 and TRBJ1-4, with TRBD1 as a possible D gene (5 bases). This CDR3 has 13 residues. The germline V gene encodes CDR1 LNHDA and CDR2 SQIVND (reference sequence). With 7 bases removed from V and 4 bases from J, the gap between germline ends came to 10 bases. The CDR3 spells CASKPQGNEKLFF. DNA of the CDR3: TGTGCCAGTAAGCCCCAGGGTAATGAAAAACTGTTTTTT.